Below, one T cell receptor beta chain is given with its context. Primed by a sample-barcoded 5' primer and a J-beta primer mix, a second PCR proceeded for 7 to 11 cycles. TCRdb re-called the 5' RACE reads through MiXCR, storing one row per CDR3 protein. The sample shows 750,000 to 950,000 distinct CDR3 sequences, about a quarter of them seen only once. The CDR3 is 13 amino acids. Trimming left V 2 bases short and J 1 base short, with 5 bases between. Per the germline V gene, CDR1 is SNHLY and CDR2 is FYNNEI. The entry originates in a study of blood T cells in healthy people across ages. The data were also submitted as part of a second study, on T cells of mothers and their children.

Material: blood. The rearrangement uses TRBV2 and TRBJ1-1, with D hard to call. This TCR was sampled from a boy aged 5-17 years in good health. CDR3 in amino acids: CASSETQNTEAFF. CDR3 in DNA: TGTGCCAGCAGTGAAACGCAGAACACTGAAGCTTTCTTT.